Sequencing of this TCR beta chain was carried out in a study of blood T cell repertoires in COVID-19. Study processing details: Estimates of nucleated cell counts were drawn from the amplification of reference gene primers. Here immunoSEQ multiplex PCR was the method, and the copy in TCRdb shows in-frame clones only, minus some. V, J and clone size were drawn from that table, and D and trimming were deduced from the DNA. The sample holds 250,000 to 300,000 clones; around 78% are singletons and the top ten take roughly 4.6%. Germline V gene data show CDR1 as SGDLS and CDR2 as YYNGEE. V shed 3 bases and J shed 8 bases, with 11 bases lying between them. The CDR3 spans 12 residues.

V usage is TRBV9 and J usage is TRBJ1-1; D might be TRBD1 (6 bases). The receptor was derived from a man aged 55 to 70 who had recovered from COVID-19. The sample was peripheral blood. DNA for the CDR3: TGTGCCAGCAGCGCTGGTCAGGGGGAAGCTTTCTTT. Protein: CASSAGQGEAFF.